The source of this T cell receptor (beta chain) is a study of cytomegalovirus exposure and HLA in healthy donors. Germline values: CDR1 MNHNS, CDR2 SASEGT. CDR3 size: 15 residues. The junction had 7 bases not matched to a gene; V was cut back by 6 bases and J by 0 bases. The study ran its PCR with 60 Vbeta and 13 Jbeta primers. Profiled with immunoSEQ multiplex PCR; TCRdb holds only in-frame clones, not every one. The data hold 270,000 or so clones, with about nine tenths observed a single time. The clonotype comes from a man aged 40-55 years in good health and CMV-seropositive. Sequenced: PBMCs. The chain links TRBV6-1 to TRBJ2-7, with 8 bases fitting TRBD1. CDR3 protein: CASRAGTGGSYEQYF. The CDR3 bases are TGTGCCAGCAGAGCCGGGACAGGCGGCTCCTACGAGCAGTACTTC.